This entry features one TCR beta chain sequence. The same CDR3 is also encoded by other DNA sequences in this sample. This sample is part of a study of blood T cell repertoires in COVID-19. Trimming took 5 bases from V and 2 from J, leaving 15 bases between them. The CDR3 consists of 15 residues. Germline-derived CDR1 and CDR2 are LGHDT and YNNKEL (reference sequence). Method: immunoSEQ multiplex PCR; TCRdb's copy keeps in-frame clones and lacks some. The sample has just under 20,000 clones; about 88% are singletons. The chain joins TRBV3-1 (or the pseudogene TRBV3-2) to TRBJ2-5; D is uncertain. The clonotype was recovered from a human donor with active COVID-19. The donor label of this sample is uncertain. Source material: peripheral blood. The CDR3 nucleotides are TGTGCCAGCAGCATGGCCGCCGCACCACAAGAGACCCAGTACTTC. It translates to CASSMAAAPQETQYF.